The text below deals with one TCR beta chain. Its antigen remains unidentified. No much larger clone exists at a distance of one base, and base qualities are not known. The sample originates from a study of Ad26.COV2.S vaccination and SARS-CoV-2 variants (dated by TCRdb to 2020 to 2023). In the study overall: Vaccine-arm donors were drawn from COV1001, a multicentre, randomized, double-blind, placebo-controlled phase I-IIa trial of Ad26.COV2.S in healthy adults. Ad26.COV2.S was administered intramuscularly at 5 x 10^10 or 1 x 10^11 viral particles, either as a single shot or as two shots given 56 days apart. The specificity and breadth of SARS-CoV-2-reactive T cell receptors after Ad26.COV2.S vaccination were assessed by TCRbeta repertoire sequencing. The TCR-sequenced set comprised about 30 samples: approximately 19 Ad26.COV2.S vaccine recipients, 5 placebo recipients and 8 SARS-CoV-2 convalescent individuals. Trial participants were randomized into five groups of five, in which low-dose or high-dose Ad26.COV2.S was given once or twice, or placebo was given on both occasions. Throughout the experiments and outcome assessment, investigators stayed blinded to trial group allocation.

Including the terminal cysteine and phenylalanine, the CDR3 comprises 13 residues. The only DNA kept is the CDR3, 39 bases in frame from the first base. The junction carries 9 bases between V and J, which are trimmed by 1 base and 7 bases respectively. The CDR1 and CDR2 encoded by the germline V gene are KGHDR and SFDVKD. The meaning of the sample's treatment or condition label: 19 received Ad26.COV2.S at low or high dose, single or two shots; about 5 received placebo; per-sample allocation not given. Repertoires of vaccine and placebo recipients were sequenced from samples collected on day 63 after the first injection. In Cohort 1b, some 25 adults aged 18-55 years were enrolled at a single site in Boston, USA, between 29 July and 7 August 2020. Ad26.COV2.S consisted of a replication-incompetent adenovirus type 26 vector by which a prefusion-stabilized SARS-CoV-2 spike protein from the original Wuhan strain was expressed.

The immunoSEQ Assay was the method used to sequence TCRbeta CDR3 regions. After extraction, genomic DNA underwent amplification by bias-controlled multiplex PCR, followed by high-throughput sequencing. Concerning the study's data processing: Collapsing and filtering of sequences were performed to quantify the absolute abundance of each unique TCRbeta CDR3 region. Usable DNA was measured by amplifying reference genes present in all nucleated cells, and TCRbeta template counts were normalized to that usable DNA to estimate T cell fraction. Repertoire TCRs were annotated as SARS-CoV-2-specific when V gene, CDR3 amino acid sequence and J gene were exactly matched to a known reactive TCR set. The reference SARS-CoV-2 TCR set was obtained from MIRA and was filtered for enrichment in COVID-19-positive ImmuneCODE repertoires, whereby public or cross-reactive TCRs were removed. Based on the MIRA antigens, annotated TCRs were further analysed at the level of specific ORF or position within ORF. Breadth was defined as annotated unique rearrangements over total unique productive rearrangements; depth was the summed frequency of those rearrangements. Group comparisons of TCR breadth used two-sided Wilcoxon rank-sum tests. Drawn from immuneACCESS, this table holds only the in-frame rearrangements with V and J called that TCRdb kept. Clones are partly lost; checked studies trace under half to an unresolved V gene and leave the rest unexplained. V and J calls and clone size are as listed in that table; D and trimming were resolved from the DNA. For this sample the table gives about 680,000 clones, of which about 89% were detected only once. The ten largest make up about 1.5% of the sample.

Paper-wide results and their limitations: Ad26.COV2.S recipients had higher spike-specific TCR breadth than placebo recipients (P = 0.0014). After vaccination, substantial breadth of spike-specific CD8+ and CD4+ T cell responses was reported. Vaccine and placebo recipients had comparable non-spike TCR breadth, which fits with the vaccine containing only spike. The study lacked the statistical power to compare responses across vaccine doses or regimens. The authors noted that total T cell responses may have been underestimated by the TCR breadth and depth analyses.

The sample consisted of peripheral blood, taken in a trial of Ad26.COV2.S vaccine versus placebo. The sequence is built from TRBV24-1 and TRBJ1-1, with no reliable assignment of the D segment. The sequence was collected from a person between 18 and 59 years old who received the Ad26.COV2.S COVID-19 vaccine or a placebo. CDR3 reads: CATSDFPEGEAFF. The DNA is TGTGCCACCAGTGATTTCCCAGAGGGTGAAGCTTTCTTT.